What follows are 16 T cell receptor beta chains derived from one specimen sequenced in a study of identical twins. TCRdb analysed the 5' RACE reads with MiXCR anew, one entry per CDR3 protein. The sample gives more than 200,000 distinct CDR3 sequences, around an eighth of which show up once; 7% to 9% is in the top ten. The sequencing sample was made of memory (CD45RO+) T cells sorted from blood. The receptors come from a woman aged 18-35 years in good health.

In its sample, this clonotype was seen many times. The chain employs TRBV11-2 and TRBJ2-7; TRBD2 is a possible D gene (5 bases). The germline V and J ends were trimmed by 5 bases and 7 bases, with 12 bases remaining between them. Germline CDR1 SGHAT, CDR2 FQNNGV. The CDR3 has 12 residues. The CDR3 region has the DNA TGTGCCAGCAGCATGCCTAGAGGGGAGCAGTACTTC. As protein: CASSMPRGEQYF.

This clonotype was observed a handful of times. The CDR3 loop is CASSPDWSGNTIYF. CDR3 in DNA: TGTGCCAGCAGCCCCGATTGGTCCGGAAACACCATATATTTT. V gene TRBV6-1 combines with J gene TRBJ1-3; D ambiguous. Germline loops: CDR1 MNHNS, CDR2 SASEGT. Trimming left V 6 bases short and J 4 bases short, with 13 bases between. CDR3 length equals 14 residues.

This clonotype was seen ten or more times. The chain uses TRBV24-1 and TRBJ2-5; D is possibly TRBD2 (6 bases). In germline, CDR1 is KGHDR, CDR2 SFDVKD. The CDR3 is 15 residues long. Trimming removed 3 bases from V and 2 bases from J, with 12 bases in between. Here the CDR3 DNA reads TGTGCCACCAGTGATGCACAAGGGACTCAAGAGACCCAGTACTTC. Protein product: CATSDAQGTQETQYF.

This chain joins TRBV10-3 and TRBJ2-1; D is possibly TRBD1 (5 bases). Trimming shortened V by 2 bases and J by 6 bases, and 14 bases separated the two germline ends. The CDR3 covers 15 residues. CDR1 is ENHRY, CDR2 SYGVKD, per germline. DNA of the CDR3: TGTGCCATCAGTGAGAGGTCTAGGGGAACCAATGAGCAGTTCTTC. This translates into CAISERSRGTNEQFF.

This clonotype was seen only a few times. The chain employs TRBV28 and TRBJ2-6; D uncertain. Germline V gene lookup returns CDR1 MDHEN and CDR2 SYDVKM. The CDR3 runs 16 residues. V was clipped by 2 bases and J by 0 bases, with 8 bases between them. CDR3 sequence (DNA): TGTGCCAGCAGTTTACTTCTTAACTCTGGGGCCAACGTCCTGACTTTC. Translation: CASSLLLNSGANVLTF.

This clonotype was seen at least ten times. This chain uses TRBV7-6 with TRBJ1-1; 8 nucleotides agree with TRBD1. J was trimmed by 6 bases and V by 1 base; bases with no gene match: 7. Germline CDR1 and CDR2: SGHVS and FNYEAQ. The CDR3 runs to 15 residues. CDR3 nucleotide sequence: TGTGCCAGCAGCTTAGGACAGGGGATAGTACCTGAAGCTTTCTTT. Translated, it gives CASSLGQGIVPEAFF.

The V gene is TRBV29-1, the J gene TRBJ1-4, with D unresolved. V was cut by 4 bases and J by 6 bases, with 12 bases left in between. Germline CDR1 and CDR2: SQVTM and ANQGSEA. The CDR3 is 13 amino acids. This CDR3 is CSVVTTGYEKLFF. The CDR3 bases are TGCAGCGTTGTCACCACGGGGTATGAAAAACTGTTTTTT. Based on the CDR3 plus reference TRBV29-1 and TRBJ1-4, the full variable domain is SAVISQKPSRDICQRGTSLTIQCQVDSQVTMMFWYRQQPGQSLTLIATANQGSEATYESGFVIDKFPISRPNLTFSTLTVSNMSPEDSSIYLCSVVTTGYEKLFFGSGTQLSVL.

This clonotype was counted between two and nine times. The chain joins TRBV18 to TRBJ1-1, with D unresolved. This CDR3 has 15 residues. Trimming left V 2 bases short and J 1 base short, with 11 bases between. Germline CDR1 KGHSH, CDR2 LQKENI. In DNA, the CDR3 is TGTGCCAGCTCACCAAGTAACGTACCGAACACTGAAGCTTTCTTT. As protein: CASSPSNVPNTEAFF.

This clonotype has more than one count but fewer than ten. The chain links TRBV19 to TRBJ2-1; D not resolved. Trimming removed 6 bases at V and 4 bases at J, with 19 bases between. CDR3 length: 16 amino acids. Germline V gives CDR1 LNHDA, CDR2 SQIVND (reference sequence). The DNA for the CDR3 is TGTGCCAGTAGGGCCGAATCCGGGTTAGGGTACAATGAGCAGTTCTTC. This gives the protein CASRAESGLGYNEQFF.

This rearrangement joins TRBV20-1 to TRBJ1-5; D gene uncertain. The CDR3 contains 16 residues. The V gene lost 0 bases and the J gene lost 6 bases, with 18 bases spanning the gap. Germline V CDR1 and CDR2: DFQATT, SNEGSKA (reference sequence). CDR3 coding DNA: TGCAGTGCTAGAGATCAGATACCCAGAACGAGTCAGCCCCAGCATTTT. It is translated as CSARDQIPRTSQPQHF.

This clonotype has more than one count but fewer than ten. The chain is built from TRBV6-1 and TRBJ2-3, with D tentatively TRBD2 (6 bases). The CDR3 is made up of 15 amino acids. The V end was cut by 7 bases, the J end by 3 bases, with 17 bases between. In germline, CDR1 is MNHNS, CDR2 SASEGT. The CDR3 sequence: CASIEGGTMTDTQYF. The CDR3 region has the DNA TGTGCCAGCATCGAAGGCGGGACCATGACAGATACGCAGTATTTT.

Ten or more counts support this clonotype. The chain employs TRBV6-4 and TRBJ1-5, with D uncertain. This CDR3 has 13 amino acids. Trimming cost V 3 bases and J 1 base, with 4 bases left between them. Germline loops: CDR1 MRHNA, CDR2 SNTAGT. The CDR3 DNA is TGTGCCAGCAGTGAGGGCAGCAATCAGCCCCAGCATTTT. As protein: CASSEGSNQPQHF.

In this sample, this clonotype turned up a few times. The chain links TRBV30 to TRBJ2-2; D is undetermined. With 0 bases removed from V and 2 bases from J, the gap between germline ends came to 1 base. Germline assignment: CDR1 GTSNPN and CDR2 SVGIG (reference sequence). The CDR3 totals 12 residues. The chain's CDR3 is CAWSVNTGELFF. The CDR3 region has the DNA TGTGCCTGGAGTGTAAACACCGGGGAGCTGTTTTTT.

This clonotype was recorded at least ten times. The chain joins TRBV27 to TRBJ2-7; possible D gene TRBD1, 6 bases. The CDR3 spans 17 residues. V lost 0 bases and J lost 6, with 21 bases in between. CDR1 and CDR2 from the germline V gene are MNHEY and SMNVEV (reference sequence). The CDR3 loop reads CASSLSIGGGWDGEQYF. The CDR3 region has the DNA TGTGCCAGCAGTTTATCGATTGGGGGCGGCTGGGATGGCGAGCAGTACTTC.

The table lists this clonotype with a few counts. The rearrangement links TRBV11-3 to TRBJ2-3, with D possibly matching TRBD2 (7 bases). Trimming pared 4 bases from V and 2 bases from J, leaving 16 bases between. This CDR3 is built from 16 residues. Germline V lookup: CDR1 SGHNT, CDR2 YENEEA. CDR3 amino acids: CASSSGERGHTDTQYF. CDR3 coding DNA: TGTGCCAGCAGCTCGGGGGAGCGGGGACACACAGATACGCAGTATTTT.

This clonotype was seen only a few times. The CDR3 DNA reads TGTGCCAGCAGCTTAGAGGCGGGGGCCTCGGGTACGCAGTATTTT. It is translated as CASSLEAGASGTQYF. The V and J genes are TRBV7-9 and TRBJ2-3; possibly TRBD2 for D (7 bases). The V and J ends lost 1 base and 8 bases respectively, with 16 bases between them. The CDR3 covers 15 residues. Germline values: CDR1 SEHNR, CDR2 FQNEAQ (reference sequence).